The 13 T cell receptor beta chains below come from one sample, sequenced in a study of patients and donors after allogeneic stem cell transplantation. Using its own MiXCR run on the RT-PCR reads, TCRdb lists one record per CDR3 protein. The data show roughly 200,000 distinct CDR3 sequences, 38% seen once. Material for sequencing was blood, either unsorted or a sorted T cell fraction (not recorded which). These receptor sequences come from a human donor who was either an allogeneic HSCT recipient or a stem cell or donor lymphocyte infusion donor (not recorded which). It is not recorded whose cells these are; they may come from a transplant donor.

This clonotype was found once. The V gene is TRBV14, the J gene TRBJ1-4; the D is unclear. Germline assignment: CDR1 SGHDN and CDR2 FVKESK. CDR3 length: 11 residues. The V end was cut by 4 bases, the J end by 13 bases, with 10 bases between. Here the CDR3 reads CASSPGYGLFF. The CDR3 DNA reads as TGTGCCAGCAGCCCCGGATATGGACTGTTTTTT.

The table lists this clonotype with a few counts. V is TRBV10-3 and J is TRBJ2-6; D is ambiguous. Germline lookup yields CDR1 ENHRY and CDR2 SYGVKD. Trimming stripped 2 bases from V and 0 bases from J, with 8 bases between. The CDR3 covers 16 residues. CDR3 loop: CAISERVLSGANVLTF. CDR3 DNA sequence: TGTGCCATCAGTGAGAGGGTTCTCTCTGGGGCCAACGTCCTGACTTTC.

There are a few counts of this clonotype. The chain recombines TRBV3-1 with TRBJ2-5; 7 bases are a match to TRBD1. This CDR3 has 14 amino acids. Looked up from germline, CDR1 is LGHDT and CDR2 is YNNKEL (reference sequence). With 4 bases clipped from V and 4 bases from J, the junction kept 6 bases outside the gene matches. DNA of the CDR3: TGTGCCAGCAGCCCCCGACAGGGCGGAGAGACCCAGTACTTC. Protein: CASSPRQGGETQYF.

The chain recombines TRBV29-1 with TRBJ2-3; 12 positions match TRBD2. The CDR3 spans 17 residues. Germline loops: CDR1 SQVTM, CDR2 ANQGSEA. J gave up 2 bases and V 4 bases, and 10 bases lay outside the gene matches. CDR3 bases: TGCAGCGTTGGAAGTACTAGCGGGGGGCCATCCACAGATACGCAGTATTTT. Translating it yields CSVGSTSGGPSTDTQYF.

This clonotype was counted once. The chain links TRBV3-1 to TRBJ2-1; 9 nucleotides line up with TRBD2. Trimming removed 3 bases from V and 5 bases from J; junction bases left unmatched: 11. The CDR3 spans 17 residues. Germline V gene sequence: CDR1 LGHDT, CDR2 YNNKEL (reference sequence). The CDR3 DNA reads TGTGCCAGCAGCCACCCTTTGCGGGGGGGCGGCCACAATGAGCAGTTCTTC. It specifies CASSHPLRGGGHNEQFF.

Only a few counts were recorded for this clonotype. The rearrangement links TRBV28 to TRBJ2-5, with D perhaps TRBD2 (5 bases). CDR1 and CDR2 (germline): MDHEN, SYDVKM. V was shortened by 5 bases and J by 4 bases, with 17 bases between the two germline ends. The CDR3 extends over 15 amino acids. This CDR3 reads CASSKSGRRAETQYF. The CDR3, as DNA: TGTGCCAGCAGTAAATCGGGGAGAAGGGCAGAGACCCAGTACTTC.

V gene TRBV11-2 combines with J gene TRBJ2-2; no clear D gene. Trimming cost V 3 bases and J 0 bases, with 17 bases left between them. Germline V CDR1 and CDR2: SGHAT, FQNNGV. CDR3 length: 18 amino acids. The CDR3 DNA is TGTGCCAGCAGCTTCCGTTACGCTCCCTCCCCGAACACCGGGGAGCTGTTTTTT. It yields the protein CASSFRYAPSPNTGELFF.

V gene TRBV3-1 combines with J gene TRBJ1-2; TRBD1 matches at 7 bases. CDR1 LGHDT and CDR2 YNNKEL come from the germline V gene (reference sequence). CDR3 length equals 18 residues. The J segment lost 1 base and the V segment lost 0 bases, leaving 11 bases of the junction unmatched. The CDR3 spells CASSQDRGQHYFNYGYTF. The CDR3 DNA reads as TGTGCCAGCAGCCAAGATAGGGGACAGCACTATTTTAACTATGGCTACACCTTC.

The chain has TRBV7-9 and TRBJ2-7; tentatively, D is TRBD1 (6 bases). V was cut by 4 bases and J by 4 bases, with 14 bases left in between. Germline CDR1 SEHNR, CDR2 FQNEAQ (reference sequence). The CDR3 length is 14 residues. This CDR3 is CASSSSGTSYEQYF. CDR3 bases: TGTGCCAGCAGCTCTTCCGGGACAAGTTACGAGCAGTACTTC. The full variable domain, in which reference TRBV7-9 and TRBJ2-7 provide the parts outside the CDR3, is DTGVSQNPRHKITKRGQNVTFRCDPISEHNRLYWYRQTLGQGPEFLTYFQNEAQLEKSRLLSDRFSAERPKGSFSTLEIQRTEQGDSAMYLCASSSSGTSYEQYFGPGTRLTVT.

The gene calls are TRBV2 and TRBJ1-5, with 7 bases lining up with TRBD1. Germline lookup yields CDR1 SNHLY and CDR2 FYNNEI. V lost 8 bases and J lost 5; bases outside the gene matches: 9. The length of the CDR3 is 14 residues. As DNA, the CDR3 is TGTGCCAGCGGCGAACGGGACAGCCATCAGCCCCAGCATTTT. The encoded protein is CASGERDSHQPQHF.

A few counts support this clonotype. This chain uses TRBV27 with TRBJ2-1; tentative D call: TRBD1 (5 bases). The CDR3 consists of 15 residues. Trimming left V 3 bases short and J 8 bases short, with 17 bases between. Germline values: CDR1 MNHEY, CDR2 SMNVEV (reference sequence). The CDR3 region is CASSLKPIRAYEQFF. DNA of the CDR3: TGTGCCAGCAGTTTGAAACCAATCAGGGCTTATGAGCAGTTCTTC.

The gene calls are TRBV7-9 and TRBJ1-1; a possible D gene is TRBD1 (6 bases). Trimming removed 6 bases from V and 5 bases from J, with 10 bases in between. Germline V gene sequence: CDR1 SEHNR, CDR2 FQNEAQ (reference sequence). This CDR3 is 12 amino acids long. The CDR3 nucleotides are TGTGCCAGCAGTCCGGACAGTACTGAAGCTTTCTTT. Protein product: CASSPDSTEAFF.

The chain joins TRBV28 to TRBJ1-6, with a possible D match to TRBD1 (6 bases). This CDR3 has 14 residues. Germline V lookup: CDR1 MDHEN, CDR2 SYDVKM. V gave up 3 bases and J gave up 4 bases, with 7 bases separating them. This CDR3 reads CASSFGQYNSPLHF. The CDR3 DNA is TGTGCCAGCAGTTTCGGACAGTATAATTCACCCCTCCACTTT.